This T cell receptor (beta chain) was sequenced for a study of blood T cell repertoires in COVID-19. Study context: COVID-19 samples from acute and convalescent phases originated in the United States, Italy and Spain. Sources were T cells, B-cell-depleted T cells, or PBMCs; the material itself was cDNA or gDNA.

The germline CDR1 and CDR2 sequences are SGDLS and YYNGEE. The CDR3 length is 16 residues. The ends lost 2 bases at V and 1 base at J; junction bases unmatched: 5. As handled by the study authors: Nucleated cell counts were estimated from reference gene primer amplification. Clones were sequenced by immunoSEQ multiplex PCR, and TCRdb holds only the in-frame ones, with some missing. V, J and clone size are those of that table, while D and trimming were read from the DNA. The table records about 230,000 clones, 70% to 90% of them present only once. The origin of this receptor is a man aged 35-49 years with acute or convalescent COVID-19. The rearrangement joins TRBV9 to TRBJ2-2, with 7 bases fitting TRBD1. The sequencing sample was made of peripheral blood. CDR3 nucleotides: TGTGCCAGCAGCGTCTCCCGGGACAGGAACACCGGGGAGCTGTTTTTT. As protein: CASSVSRDRNTGELFF.